In this sample, the clone carrying this T cell receptor (beta chain) turned up many times. Its antigen is unknown. The sample comes from a study of T cell repertoires in cytomegalovirus infection. Study-wide background: CMV infection and matching HLA type were both indicated by public TCR beta signatures.

Study-wide results and caveats: CMV-specific TCR beta clonotypes restricted by HLA-C were the ones dominating the ex vivo response. Adding up the frequency of public TCR beta families identified people who carried CMV plus the relevant HLA.

TCRdb reanalysed the reads using MiXCR and keeps one entry per CDR3 protein. The sample yields more than 250,000 distinct CDR3 sequences, approximately 15% seen once. The origin of this receptor is a human donor in good health (CMV status not recorded). Some clones in this sample may be carry-over from other donors' samples. The sample consisted of PBMCs.

The DNA for the CDR3 is TGTGCCAGCAGCTACACCCAGGGGCACGGACAGCCCCAGCATTTT. It yields the protein CASSYTQGHGQPQHF. This chain uses TRBV7-2 with TRBJ1-5; D may be TRBD1 (6 bases). This CDR3 contains 15 residues. Trimming removed 4 bases at V and 7 bases at J, with 17 bases between. Germline V gives CDR1 SGHTA, CDR2 FQGNSA.